The clone carrying this TCR beta chain turned up a few times. From 5'RACE with constant-segment primers came TCR alpha and TCR beta cDNA libraries that carried sample barcodes and UMIs. TCRdb processed the 5' RACE reads anew with MiXCR; each CDR3 protein has one entry. The data contain roughly 35,000 distinct CDR3 sequences, 20% to 25% of them seen just once; the ten biggest clones take up about 1.5%. The data stem from a study of T-cell memory formation after mild COVID-19. CDR3 length: 15 amino acids. Germline V gene lookup returns CDR1 MNHNY and CDR2 SVGAGI (reference sequence). V shed 2 bases and J shed 3 bases, with 10 bases lying between them.

Sequencing was performed on PBMCs or a T cell subset sorted from them (not recorded which). This sequence originates from an adult who had mild COVID-19 (a few samples of this study predate the infection). Cell type and time point are not known. The chain links TRBV6-6 to TRBJ1-4; no clear D gene. This CDR3 reads CASSYAGDSNEKLFF. The CDR3 nucleotides read TGTGCCAGCAGTTACGCCGGCGACTCTAATGAAAAACTGTTTTTT.